The entry below gives a single T cell receptor (beta chain) sequence along with its context. Its cognate antigen is unknown. The data were produced by immunoSEQ multiplex PCR, yet TCRdb's version contains in-frame clones alone and is incomplete. The data hold some 100,000 clones, with roughly 90% observed a single time. CDR1 and CDR2 (germline): MNHNY, SVGAGI (reference sequence). V was shortened by 0 bases and J by 7 bases, with 13 bases between the two germline ends. The CDR3 has 15 amino acids. This entry comes from a study of T cell responses to AZD1222 COVID-19 vaccine. Study-wide points: Mostly white British, mostly female donors; authors suggested clonal diversity may be underestimated.

This TCR came from an adult in good health. Sequenced material: peripheral blood, taken on day 0 of AZD1222 vaccination. The chain combines TRBV6-6 with TRBJ1-5; D is unclear. CDR3 loop: CASSYSMTVSQPQHF. In DNA, the CDR3 is TGTGCCAGCAGTTACTCGATGACGGTTTCGCAGCCCCAGCATTTT.